This T cell receptor beta chain was profiled in a study of shared clonotypes between healthy human individuals. Study-level findings and limits: Despite large depth, sorted-subset datasets appeared incompletely sequenced. Specimens sampled were limited to blood, with tissue repertoires likely differing.

Concerning this clone itself: Antigen: not known. Additional DNA sequences in this sample encode the identical CDR3.

Deep level was the assay's run setting. Several immunoSEQ plates held equal portions of the genomic DNA taken from each subset. Assay: immunoSEQ multiplex PCR; the TCRdb copy retains only in-frame clones and omits some. The table has some 2 million clones, about 95% seen once. CD45RO-negative CD8 cells positively selected for CCR7 made up the naive population, which excluded terminally differentiated effector memory CD45RA+ cells. Per the germline V gene, CDR1 is MNHNS and CDR2 is SASEGT. Trimming cost V 5 bases and J 1 base; bases outside gene matches: 1. The CDR3 totals 13 residues. This clonotype originated in a man between 18 and 29 years old in good health. The material sequenced was naive CD8+ T cells sorted from blood. The chain couples TRBV6-1 to TRBJ2-7; 8 positions match TRBD1. CDR3 loop: CASSHRGSYEQYF. CDR3 nucleotides: TGTGCCAGCAGTCACAGGGGGTCCTACGAGCAGTACTTC.